This TCR beta chain was obtained from a study of control samples from healthy donors and cancer patients. Profiled with immunoSEQ multiplex PCR; TCRdb holds only in-frame clones, not every one. The data hold about 110,000 clones, with approximately 90% observed a single time. Germline trimming cut 3 bases from V and 9 bases from J; bases unmatched to any gene: 8. The length of the CDR3 is 15 residues. From germline, CDR1 is SGDLS and CDR2 YYNGEE. This receptor was obtained from a woman between 50 and 59 years old in good health. The V call is TRBV9, the J call TRBJ2-4, with 11 bases fitting TRBD1. The specimen sequenced was blood. The CDR3 DNA reads as TGTGCCAGCAGCGCGGGACAGGGGGAGGTCGGCATTCAGTACTTC. It codes for CASSAGQGEVGIQYF.